The 11 T cell receptor beta chains reported below all come from one sample, sequenced in a study of CD8+ T cells in alopecia areata. Markers including CD4, CD8alpha, NKG2D and NKG2ACE guided sorting of pooled cutaneous lymph node cells. Sequencing relied on a cDNA template that was reverse transcribed from extracted RNA. The repertoire was sequenced with immunoSEQ multiplex PCR; TCRdb's copy has only in-frame clones and lacks some. Listed here are about 270,000 clones without any singletons, the top ten holding more than 0.95%. Sample: CD4+ T cells sorted from a lymph node. The receptor set was obtained from a C3H/HeJ mouse with alopecia areata. The strain's MHC type: H2-k.

Many counts were recorded for this clone. Here the gene names and germline are mouse. Sequencing ends 4 residues short of the CDR3 end; the germline J gene provides the rest. This same CDR3 is encoded by further DNA sequences in the sample. The J gene is TRBJ2-5, the V gene TRBV1; no definite D call. Germline CDR1 and CDR2: NSQYPW and LRSPGD (reference sequence). The CDR3 is made up of 12 amino acids. The CDR3 reads CTCSAGEDTQYF. The DNA read from the CDR3 is TGCACCTGCAGTGCAGGGGAAGAC.

This clone has more than one count but fewer than ten. The genes are named according to mouse. The sequence runs out 4 residues before the end of the CDR3; the remainder is reconstructed from the germline J gene. The chain employs TRBV1 and TRBJ1-1; TRBD1 might be the D (5 bases). With 4 bases removed from V and 1 base from J, the gap between germline ends came to 7 bases. CDR1 and CDR2 (germline): NSQYPW, LRSPGD (reference sequence). CDR3 length: 13 residues. CDR3 DNA (partial): TGCACCTGCAGTGTGGGACTGAACACA. Translation: CTCSVGLNT. The entire CDR3 is CTCSVGLNTEVFF.

This clone has more than one count but fewer than ten. Gene labels here are mouse ones. The read terminates 4 residues before the CDR3 end, so the remaining end is supplied by the germline J gene. The sample contains more than one DNA sequence encoding this CDR3. The genes are TRBV19 and TRBJ1-2, with a tentative D call TRBD1 (5 bases). The CDR3 has 13 amino acids. Germline values: CDR1 FNHDT, CDR2 SITEND (reference sequence). V lost 2 bases, J lost 2 bases, and 7 bases lay in between. The CDR3 sequence: CASSIPGNSDYTF. Incomplete CDR3 DNA: TGTGCCAGCAGTATCCCAGGGAACTCC. The complete variable domain, with remaining parts taken from reference TRBV19 and TRBJ1-2, reads GGIITQTPKFLIGQEGQKLTLKCQQNFNHDTMYWYRQDSGKGLRLIYYSITENDLQKGDLSEGYDASREKKSSFSLTVTSAQKNEMAVFLCASSIPGNSDYTFGSGTRLLVI.

This clone has just a few counts. The germline and genes are mouse ones. The read comes to an end 4 residues before the CDR3 does, leaving the germline J gene to fill in the end. The chain couples TRBV1 to TRBJ2-2; 14 bases are shared with TRBD2. V was clipped by 4 bases and J by 6 bases; unmatched bases: 1. This CDR3 is 15 amino acids long. The germline V gene has CDR1 NSQYPW and CDR2 LRSPGD (reference sequence). CDR3 sequence reads: CTCSGDWGGAGQLYF. The CDR3 DNA, read in part, is TGCACCTGCAGTGGGGACTGGGGGGGCGCCGGG.

Concerning this clone itself: Genes and germline come from the mouse. The CDR3 DNA, read in part, is TGTGCCAGCAGTCGACAGGCGGCTCTAAACACCGGG. This sequence encodes CASSRQAALNTG. From start to end, the CDR3 is CASSRQAALNTGQLYF. The V gene is TRBV13-1, the J gene TRBJ2-2, with a weak D call TRBD1 (6 bases). Sequencing ends 4 residues short of the CDR3 end; the germline J gene provides the rest. V was clipped by 4 bases and J by 1 base, with 14 bases between them. The length of the CDR3 is 16 residues. Germline values: CDR1 NSHNY, CDR2 SYGAGN.

This clone occurred a few times. The genes and germline here are from mouse. The read halts 4 residues ahead of the CDR3 end, with the missing end drawn from the germline J gene. This chain connects TRBV5 to TRBJ2-5; tentatively, D is TRBD1 (7 bases). The germline V and J ends were trimmed by 0 bases and 2 bases, with 15 bases remaining between them. The CDR3 is 17 residues long. Looked up from germline, CDR1 is LGHNA and CDR2 is YNLKQL (reference sequence). CDR3 DNA (partial): TGTGCCAGCAGCCAAGAGGGCCAGGGGGGAGGCCAAGAC. Protein sequence: CASSQEGQGGGQD. Given in full, the CDR3 is CASSQEGQGGGQDTQYF.

Concerning this clone: Gene and germline names: mouse. Read sequence stops 4 residues before the CDR3 end, and the germline J gene provides the missing end. The chain couples TRBV19 to TRBJ2-3, with D possibly matching TRBD1 (7 bases). The CDR3 runs 14 residues. V lost 3 bases and J 0 bases, leaving 8 bases between the germline ends. The germline CDR1 and CDR2 sequences are FNHDT and SITEND (reference sequence). The part of the CDR3 DNA that was read is TGTGCCAGCAGTAAGGGGGCTAGTGCAGAA. Translated: CASSKGASAE. The complete CDR3 reads CASSKGASAETLYF.

This clone was recorded a few times. The gene symbols are mouse symbols. The read ends 4 residues early relative to the CDR3; the germline J gene fills the gap. Other DNA sequences in the sample encode the same CDR3. The chain uses TRBV1 and TRBJ2-1; 11 bases agree with TRBD2. Germline CDR1 is NSQYPW and CDR2 is LRSPGD (reference sequence). The CDR3 loop spans 16 amino acids. Germline trimming cut 0 bases from V and 4 bases from J; bases unmatched to any gene: 2. CDR3 DNA (partial): TGCACCTGCAGTGCAGATGGGGACTGGGGGTATGCT. Protein: CTCSADGDWGYA. The CDR3 reads in full as CTCSADGDWGYAEQFF.

Note on this clone: The germline and genes are mouse ones. The read finishes 4 residues shy of the CDR3 end, and the germline J gene is used to complete it. This chain connects TRBV19 to TRBJ2-1, with TRBD1 matching 9 bases. The CDR3 spans 14 residues. Germline-derived CDR1 and CDR2 are FNHDT and SITEND (reference sequence). V lost 3 bases to trimming and J lost 3 bases; unmatched junction nucleotides: 1. The sequenced CDR3 bases are TGTGCCAGCAGTAGGGACAGGGTCTATGCT. Its translation is CASSRDRVYA. The complete CDR3 protein is CASSRDRVYAEQFF.

As to this clone: Gene and germline names: mouse. The same CDR3 is also encoded by other DNA sequences in this sample. CDR3 residues: CASSPGQGANTEVFF. CDR3 DNA (partial): TGTGCCAGCAGCCCCGGACAGGGGGCGAACACA. The chain joins TRBV5 to TRBJ1-1, with 11 bases fitting TRBD1. Sequencing ends 4 residues short of the CDR3 end; the germline J gene provides the rest. The CDR3 consists of 15 residues. Germline CDR1 LGHNA, CDR2 YNLKQL (reference sequence). V lost 4 bases and J lost 1; bases outside the gene matches: 2.

For this clone: The gene symbols are mouse symbols. The CDR3 end lies 4 residues beyond the end of the read and is filled in from the germline J gene. V usage is TRBV13-1 and J usage is TRBJ2-1, with D perhaps TRBD1 (5 bases). With 0 bases removed from V and 3 bases from J, the gap between germline ends came to 13 bases. CDR3 length: 16 amino acids. CDR1 is NSHNY, CDR2 SYGAGN, per germline. The CDR3 is CASSDARAGRYAEQFF. The DNA read from the CDR3 is TGTGCCAGCAGTGATGCAAGGGCAGGGCGCTATGCT.